Below, one T cell receptor beta chain is given with its context. Its antigen is not known. These data originate in a study of CD8 T cells in ankylosing spondylitis. Study-wide results and limits: In synovial fluid and blood from reactive arthritis, some motif variants were previously reported. Clones linked to disease were reported to show significant enrichment in matched ankylosing spondylitis synovial fluid.

TCRdb independently ran MiXCR on the 5' RACE reads; one entry per CDR3 protein. The sample comprises about 150,000 distinct CDR3 sequences, about an eighth of which are singletons, and about 3.8% rests with the top ten. This CDR3 contains 15 residues. CDR1 and CDR2 from the germline V gene are SGHKS and YYEKEE (reference sequence). The V and J ends lost 4 bases and 5 bases, in that order; junction bases with no gene match: 8. The rearrangement uses TRBV5-5 and TRBJ2-1; 8 nucleotides agree with TRBD1. The receptor was derived from a female donor with ankylosing spondylitis or in good health (not recorded which). The sample comprised blood, either unsorted or a sorted T cell fraction (not recorded which). CDR3 in amino acids: CASSPGGWINNEQFF. As DNA, the CDR3 is TGTGCCAGCAGCCCAGGGGGCTGGATCAACAATGAGCAGTTCTTC.